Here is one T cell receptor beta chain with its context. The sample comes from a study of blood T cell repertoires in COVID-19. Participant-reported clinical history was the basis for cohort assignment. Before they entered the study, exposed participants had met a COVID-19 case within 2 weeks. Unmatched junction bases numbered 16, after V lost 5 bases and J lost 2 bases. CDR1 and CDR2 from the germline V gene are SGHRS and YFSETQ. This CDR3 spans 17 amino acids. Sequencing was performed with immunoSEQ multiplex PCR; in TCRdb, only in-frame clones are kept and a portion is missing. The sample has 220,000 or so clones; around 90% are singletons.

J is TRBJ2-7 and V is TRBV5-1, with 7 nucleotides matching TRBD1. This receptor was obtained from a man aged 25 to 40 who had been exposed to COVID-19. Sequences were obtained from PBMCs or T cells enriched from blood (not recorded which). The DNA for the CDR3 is TGCGCCAGCAGTGACCACCCGAACCGGGACAGAGCCTACGAGCAGTACTTC. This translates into CASSDHPNRDRAYEQYF.